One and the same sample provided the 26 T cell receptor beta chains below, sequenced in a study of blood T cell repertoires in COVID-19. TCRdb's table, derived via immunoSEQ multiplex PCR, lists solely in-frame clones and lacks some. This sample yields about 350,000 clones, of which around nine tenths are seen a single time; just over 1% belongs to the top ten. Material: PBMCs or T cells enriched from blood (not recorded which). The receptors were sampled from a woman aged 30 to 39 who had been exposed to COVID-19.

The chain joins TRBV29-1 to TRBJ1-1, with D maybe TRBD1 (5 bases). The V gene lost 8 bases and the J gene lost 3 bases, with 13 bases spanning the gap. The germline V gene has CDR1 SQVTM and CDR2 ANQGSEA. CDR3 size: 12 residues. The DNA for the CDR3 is TGCAGCACCAAGTGGGGGGACACTGAAGCTTTCTTT. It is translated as CSTKWGDTEAFF.

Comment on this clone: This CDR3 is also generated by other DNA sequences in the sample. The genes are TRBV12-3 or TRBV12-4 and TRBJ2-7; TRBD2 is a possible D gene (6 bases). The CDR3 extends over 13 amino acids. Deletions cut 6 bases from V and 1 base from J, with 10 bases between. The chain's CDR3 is CASSLGGSYEQYF. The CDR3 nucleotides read TGTGCCAGCAGCCTCGGAGGGTCCTACGAGCAGTACTTC.

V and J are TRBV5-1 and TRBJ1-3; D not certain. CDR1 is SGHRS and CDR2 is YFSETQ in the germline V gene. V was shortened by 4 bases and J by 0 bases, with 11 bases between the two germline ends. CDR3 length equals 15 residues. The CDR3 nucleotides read TGCGCCAGCAGCACCGGACTCACCTCTGGAAACACCATATATTTT. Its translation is CASSTGLTSGNTIYF.

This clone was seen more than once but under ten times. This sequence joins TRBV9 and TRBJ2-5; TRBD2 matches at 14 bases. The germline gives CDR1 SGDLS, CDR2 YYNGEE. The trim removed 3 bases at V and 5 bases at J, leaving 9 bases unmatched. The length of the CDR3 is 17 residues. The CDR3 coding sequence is TGTGCCAGCAGCGGACTGACTAGCGGGAGGGGGCTCGAGACCCAGTACTTC. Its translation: CASSGLTSGRGLETQYF.

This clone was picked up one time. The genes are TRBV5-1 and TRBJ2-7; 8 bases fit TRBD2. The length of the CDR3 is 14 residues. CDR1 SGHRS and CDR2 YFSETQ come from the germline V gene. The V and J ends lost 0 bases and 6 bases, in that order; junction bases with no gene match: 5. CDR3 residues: CASSLEGLVGEQYF. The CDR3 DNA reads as TGCGCCAGCAGCTTGGAGGGACTAGTGGGCGAGCAGTACTTC.

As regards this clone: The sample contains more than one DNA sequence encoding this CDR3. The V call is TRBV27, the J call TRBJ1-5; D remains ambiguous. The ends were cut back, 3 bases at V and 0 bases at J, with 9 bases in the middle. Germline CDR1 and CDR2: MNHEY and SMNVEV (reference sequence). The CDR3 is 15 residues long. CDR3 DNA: TGTGCCAGCAGTTTGTCCAGTTATAGCAATCAGCCCCAGCATTTT. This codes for CASSLSSYSNQPQHF.

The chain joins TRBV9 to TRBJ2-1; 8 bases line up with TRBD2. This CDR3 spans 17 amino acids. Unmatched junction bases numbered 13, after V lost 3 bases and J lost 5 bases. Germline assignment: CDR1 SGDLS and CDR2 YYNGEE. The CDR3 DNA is TGTGCCAGCAGCGGAGGGGGAACTAGCGGACGGGACAATGAGCAGTTCTTC. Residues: CASSGGGTSGRDNEQFF.

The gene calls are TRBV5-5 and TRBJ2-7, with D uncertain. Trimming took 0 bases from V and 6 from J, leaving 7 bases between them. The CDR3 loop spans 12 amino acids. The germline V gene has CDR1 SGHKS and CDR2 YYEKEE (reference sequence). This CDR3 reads CASSLAHTEQYF. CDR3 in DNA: TGTGCCAGCAGCTTGGCTCACACCGAGCAGTACTTC.

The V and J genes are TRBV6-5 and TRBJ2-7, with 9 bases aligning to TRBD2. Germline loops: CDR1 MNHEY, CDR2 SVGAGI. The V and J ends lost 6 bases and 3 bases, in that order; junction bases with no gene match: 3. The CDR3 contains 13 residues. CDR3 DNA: TGTGCCAGCAGGCTAGCGGGATACTACGAGCAGTACTTC. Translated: CASRLAGYYEQYF.

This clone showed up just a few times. CDR3 bases: TGCAGCGCCTTACAGGTTGTGGATGAAAAACTGTTTTTT. This gives the protein CSALQVVDEKLFF. This rearrangement joins TRBV29-1 to TRBJ1-4, with D perhaps matching TRBD1 (5 bases). The V and J ends lost 7 bases and 6 bases respectively, with 15 bases between them. The CDR3 covers 13 residues. The germline gives CDR1 SQVTM, CDR2 ANQGSEA. The variable domain in full, completed from reference TRBV29-1 and TRBJ1-4, reads SAVISQKPSRDICQRGTSLTIQCQVDSQVTMMFWYRQQPGQSLTLIATANQGSEATYESGFVIDKFPISRPNLTFSTLTVSNMSPEDSSIYLCSALQVVDEKLFFGSGTQLSVL.

The CDR3 loop reads CASSQQVVPYEQYF. In DNA form, the CDR3 reads TGTGCCAGTAGCCAACAGGTCGTCCCCTACGAGCAGTACTTC. V is TRBV19 and J is TRBJ2-7; D might be TRBD1 (5 bases). Per the germline V gene, CDR1 is LNHDA and CDR2 is SQIVND (reference sequence). The CDR3 is 14 amino acids. Trimming pared 6 bases from V and 2 bases from J, leaving 14 bases between.

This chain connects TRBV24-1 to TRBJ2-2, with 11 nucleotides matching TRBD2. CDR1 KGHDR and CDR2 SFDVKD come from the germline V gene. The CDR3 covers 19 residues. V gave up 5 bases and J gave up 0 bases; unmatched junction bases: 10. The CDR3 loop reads CATSGVAGGQTTNTGELFF. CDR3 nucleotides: TGTGCCACCAGTGGTGTAGCGGGAGGGCAAACTACGAACACCGGGGAGCTGTTTTTT.

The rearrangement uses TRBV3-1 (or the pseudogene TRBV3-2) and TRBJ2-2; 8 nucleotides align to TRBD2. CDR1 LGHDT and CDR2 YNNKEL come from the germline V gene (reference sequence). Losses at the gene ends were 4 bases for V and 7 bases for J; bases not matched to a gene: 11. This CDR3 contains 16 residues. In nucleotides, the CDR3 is TGTGCCAGCAGCCTTCAAGCCGGGACTAGTAACGGGGAGCTGTTTTTT. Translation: CASSLQAGTSNGELFF.

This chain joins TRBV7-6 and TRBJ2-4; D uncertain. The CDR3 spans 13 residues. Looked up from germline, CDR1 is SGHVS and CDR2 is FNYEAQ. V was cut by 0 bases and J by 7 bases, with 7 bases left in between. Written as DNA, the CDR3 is TGTGCCAGCAGCTTAGCTAATCAGAACATTCAGTACTTC. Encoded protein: CASSLANQNIQYF.

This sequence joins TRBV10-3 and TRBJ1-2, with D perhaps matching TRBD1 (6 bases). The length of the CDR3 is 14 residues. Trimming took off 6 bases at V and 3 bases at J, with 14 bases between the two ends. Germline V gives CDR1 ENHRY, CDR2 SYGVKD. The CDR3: CAIRGAQGDYGYTF. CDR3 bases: TGTGCCATCAGGGGGGCGCAGGGAGACTATGGCTACACCTTC.

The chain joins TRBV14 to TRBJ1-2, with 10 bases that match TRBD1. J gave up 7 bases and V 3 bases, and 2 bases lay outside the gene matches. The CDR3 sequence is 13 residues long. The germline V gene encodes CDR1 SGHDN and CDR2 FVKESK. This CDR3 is CASSHRDRGGYTF. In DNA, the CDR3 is TGTGCCAGCAGCCACCGGGACAGGGGTGGCTACACCTTC.

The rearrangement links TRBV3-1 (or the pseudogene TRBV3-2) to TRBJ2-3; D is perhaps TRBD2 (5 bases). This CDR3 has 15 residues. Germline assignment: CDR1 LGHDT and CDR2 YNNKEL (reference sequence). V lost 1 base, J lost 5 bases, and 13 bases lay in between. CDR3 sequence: CASSQVLAGEDTQYF. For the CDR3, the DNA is TGTGCCAGCAGCCAAGTACTGGCGGGTGAAGATACGCAGTATTTT.

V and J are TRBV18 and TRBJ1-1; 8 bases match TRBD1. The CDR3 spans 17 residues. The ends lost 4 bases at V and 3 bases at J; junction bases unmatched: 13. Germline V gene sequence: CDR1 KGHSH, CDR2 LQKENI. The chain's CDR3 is CASSLGQGGIQHTEAFF. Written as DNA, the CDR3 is TGTGCCAGCTCACTCGGACAGGGCGGAATTCAGCACACTGAAGCTTTCTTT.

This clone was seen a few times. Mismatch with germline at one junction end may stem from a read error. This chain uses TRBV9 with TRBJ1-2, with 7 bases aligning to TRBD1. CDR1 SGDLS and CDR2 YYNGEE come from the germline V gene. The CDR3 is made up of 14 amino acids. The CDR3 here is CASSTRDRVYGHTF. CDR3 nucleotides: TGTGCCAGCAGCACTCGTGACAGGGTGTATGGCCACACCTTC. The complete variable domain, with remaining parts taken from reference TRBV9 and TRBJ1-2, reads DSGVTQTPKHLITATGQRVTLRCSPRSGDLSVYWYQQSLDQGLQFLIQYYNGEERAKGNILERFSAQQFPDLHSELNLSSLELGDSALYFCASSTRDRVYGHTFGSGTRLTVV.

This chain's CDR3 is CASSGTGAPYEQYF. CDR3 DNA sequence: TGCGCCAGCAGTGGCACAGGGGCCCCCTACGAGCAGTACTTC. The chain has TRBV10-2 and TRBJ2-7, with 7 bases aligning to TRBD1. Losses at the gene ends were 4 bases for V and 2 bases for J; bases not matched to a gene: 5. Germline lookup yields CDR1 WSHSY and CDR2 SAAADI. The CDR3 is 14 amino acids.

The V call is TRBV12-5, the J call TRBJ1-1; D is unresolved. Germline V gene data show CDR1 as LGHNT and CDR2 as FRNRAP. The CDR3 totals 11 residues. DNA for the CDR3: TGTGCCAATCGGGGGAACACTGAAGCTTTCTTT. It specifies CANRGNTEAFF.

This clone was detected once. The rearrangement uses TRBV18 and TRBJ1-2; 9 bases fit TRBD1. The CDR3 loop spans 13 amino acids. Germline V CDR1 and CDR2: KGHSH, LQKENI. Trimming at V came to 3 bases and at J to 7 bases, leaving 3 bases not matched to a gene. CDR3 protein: CASSPGTGRGYTF. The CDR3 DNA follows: TGTGCCAGCTCACCCGGGACAGGGCGTGGCTACACCTTC. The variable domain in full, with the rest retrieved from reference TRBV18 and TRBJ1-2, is NAGVMQNPRHLVRRRGQEARLRCSPMKGHSHVYWYRQLPEEGLKFMVYLQKENIIDESGMPKERFSAEFPKEGPSILRIQQVVRGDSAAYFCASSPGTGRGYTFGSGTRLTVV.

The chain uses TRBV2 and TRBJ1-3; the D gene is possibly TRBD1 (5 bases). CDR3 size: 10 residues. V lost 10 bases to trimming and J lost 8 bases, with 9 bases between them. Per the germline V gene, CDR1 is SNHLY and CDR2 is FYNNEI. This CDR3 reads CATRGDTIYF. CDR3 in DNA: TGTGCCACCCGGGGGGACACCATATATTTT.

CDR3 nucleotide sequence: TGCGCCAGCAGTGAGACTAGCCGGCATACGCAGTATTTT. Translation: CASSETSRHTQYF. V usage is TRBV10-1 and J usage is TRBJ2-3, with D possibly TRBD2 on 6 matching bases. CDR3 length: 13 residues. Trimming cost V 2 bases and J 7 bases, with 10 bases left between them. The germline CDR1 and CDR2 sequences are WNHNN and SYGVQD (reference sequence).

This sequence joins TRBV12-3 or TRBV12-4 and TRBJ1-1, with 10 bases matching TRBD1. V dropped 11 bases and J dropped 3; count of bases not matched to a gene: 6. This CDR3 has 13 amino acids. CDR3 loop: CAQKGQGYTEAFF. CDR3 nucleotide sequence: TGTGCCCAAAAGGGACAGGGGTACACTGAAGCTTTCTTT.

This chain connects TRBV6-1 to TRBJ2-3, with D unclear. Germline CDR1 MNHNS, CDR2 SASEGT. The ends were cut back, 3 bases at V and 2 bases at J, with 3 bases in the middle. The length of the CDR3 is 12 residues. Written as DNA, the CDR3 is TGTGCCAGCAGTGATCTCACAGATACGCAGTATTTT. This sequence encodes CASSDLTDTQYF.